The present T cell receptor beta chain was sequenced within a study of human T cells and chemical hapten exposure. Background on the study: Per-sample variation in TCR yield stemmed mainly from small pooled library volume differences.

TCRdb re-derived calls from the RACE reads in MiXCR, one entry per CDR3 protein. The profile shows over 300,000 distinct CDR3 sequences, 4.5% to 5.5% of them singletons. Germline V gene sequence: CDR1 DFQATT, CDR2 SNEGSKA (reference sequence). The V gene lost 3 bases and the J gene lost 2 bases, with 10 bases spanning the gap. The CDR3 extends over 13 amino acids. This clonotype was found many times. Time point reported: pre-sensitization, week 0. Regarding treatment: therapeutic diphenylcyclopropenone sensitization with weekly scalp DPC. Sequencing started from total RNA isolated from unfractionated whole blood.

The sequence derives from a woman in her 50s with alopecia areata. Some clones in this sample may be carry-over from other donors' samples. The sample in question was whole blood, obtained in connection with sensitization to the hapten diphenylcyclopropenone (DPC). The V call is TRBV20-1, the J call TRBJ1-1; D is unclear. The CDR3 spells CSASSNSNTEAFF. Here the CDR3 DNA reads TGCAGTGCTAGCTCTAACAGCAACACTGAAGCTTTCTTT.